This T cell receptor beta chain was captured in a study of cytomegalovirus exposure and HLA in healthy donors (dated by TCRdb to between 2016 and 2019). The study in broad terms: An earlier analysis of several hundred of the donors reported 276 Gb of sequence data and 117 million unique TCR beta sequences obtained from some 200 million T cells. About 330 gigabases of sequencing data and around 80 million unique TCR sequences made up an early release that covered over 550 HLA-typed donors. Of the roughly 430 genotyped donors, roughly 85% fell in the genetic ancestry cluster associated with self-reported Caucasian donors. The study was designed to test whether signatures of past pathogen exposure could be identified by cataloging public T cell receptors. The T cell repertoires of 550 to 850 subjects were profiled by immunosequencing and related to cytomegalovirus serostatus. Besides the first cohort of approximately 670 subjects, a separate validation cohort made up of roughly 120 different subjects was used. High-throughput TCR immunosequencing, statistical association of individual TCRs with disease status, and machine learning were combined to predict cytomegalovirus infection status. A later analysis re-examined previously published TCR beta repertoires from about 670 donors and added high-resolution HLA genotyping to investigate patterns of TCR occurrence. In the later analysis, no new phenotypic data were used to find candidate immune exposures; instead, reliance was placed on TCR beta sequences and their occurrence across donors. In an earlier analysis of about 590 of the donors, high-throughput TCR beta sequencing was used to judge whether each TCR beta V gene segment behaved as functional or pseudogenic. Donor age, sex, ethnicity and CMV serostatus were collected together with the repertoire data. In a later genetic analysis, genome-wide SNP genotypes for 398 of the 666 donors were used, and that subset was treated as a discovery cohort. All discovery cohort repertoires had been generated using a single sequencing platform. Both class I and class II loci were covered by HLA typing, at four-digit resolution. Typing coverage differed by locus: A, B, C, DRB1 and DQB1 were typed in about 620-640 donors, DQA1 in 522, DPA1 in approximately 610, and DPB1 in just under 490. Roughly five DR-DQ haplotypes were handled as single units for association and clustering because linkage in the cohort was strong. Among about 360 genotyped donors of the cohort, an average of roughly 240,000 unique TCR beta nucleotide sequences were sequenced per donor, roughly a sixth of them non-productive.

Libraries were prepared through the immunoSEQ multiplex PCR assay. For the multiplex PCR, a mixture combining 60 forward primers for TCR Vbeta segments and 13 reverse primers for TCR Jbeta segments was used. Amplification of the CDR3 region of rearranged TCR beta genes was performed with a multiplex PCR assay on genomic DNA. The amplified TCR beta libraries were sequenced on the Illumina HiSeq System as 87-base-pair reads. From the authors' description of their analysis: A later analysis tallied roughly 78 million unique TCR beta chains across the approximately 670 repertoires, and some 10 million of those chains were shared by two or more donors. To remove PCR and sequencing errors, raw reads were error-corrected and collapsed into unique sequences using a nearest-neighbor algorithm that merged closely related sequences. V, D and J gene segments were assigned by aligning CDR3 sequences to IMGT reference sequences. Each retained sequence needed at least a six-nucleotide match to both a V gene segment and a J gene segment. Rearrangements were called productive when the CDR3 lacked stop codons and stayed in frame with V and J; all others were non-productive. Following IMGT convention, CDR3 was defined as the stretch from the second conserved V-encoded cysteine to the conserved J-encoded phenylalanine. The earlier analysis of some 550 of the donors excluded any sequence lacking an unambiguous match to a single V gene segment. In an earlier analysis of some 590 of the donors, V segments were called functional above 56.7% productive rearrangements and were called segregating when the between-donor standard deviation exceeded 5%. To diagnose cytomegalovirus status from the catalog of TCR beta chain sequences, a statistical classification framework was built. In a later analysis, V and J genes were assigned by comparing TCR nucleotide sequences against IMGT/GENE-DB human TR gene sequences. Using the TCRdist pipeline, a later analysis assigned CDR3 sequences along with most-parsimonious VDJ recombination scenarios. In a later analysis, every TCR beta chain was defined by the combination of its CDR3 amino acid sequence and its V-gene family, and reads without a unique V-gene family were dropped. To address suspected cross-contamination and a sequencing artifact, a later analysis removed over 500 highly shared, low-generation-probability nucleotide sequences. A later analysis calculated a clonal expansion index for each public chain from normalized within-repertoire ranks of inferred template counts. In a later analysis, generation probabilities were computed using a VDJ recombination model fitted to out-of-frame rearrangements, and the results were checked against IGoR. In a later analysis, TCR-TCR, TCR-HLA and TCR-CMV co-occurrence was scored with hypergeometric tests, and a repertoire-size bias correction was applied to TCR pairs. A later analysis estimated false discovery rates by permuting HLA or CMV assignments 20 times. In a later analysis, co-occurring TCRs were grouped using DBSCAN, with TCRdist sequence similarity added in when clustering inside HLA-allele-positive subsets. Repertoires with fewer than 30,000 or more than 120,000 public chains, plus five repertoires with anomalous nucleotide sharing, were excluded from co-occurrence clustering. TCRdb took over this immuneACCESS table, retaining in-frame rearrangements with V and J assigned. Such tables are incomplete; in checked studies, under half of the missing clones stem from an unresolved V gene, and the remainder is unexplained. V and J calls and clone size are copied from that table; D and trimming were computed from the DNA. This sample comprises about 190,000 clones, roughly 87% of them detected only once. Jointly, the top ten make up 0.9% to 1.2% of the sample.

As to this clone: Which antigen it targets is not known. Base-call qualities are not available, and no considerably larger clone is one nucleotide away.

The cohort was made up of 650 to 700 healthy bone marrow donors. Cohort members were all nominally healthy when sampled, although unrecorded immune exposures were likely present. The donor was CMV seronegative and was included in the group of over 300 seronegative cohort members. Every donor gave a peripheral blood sample, and the peripheral blood mononuclear cells from that sample were used for TCR beta sequencing. The Qiagen DNeasy Blood Extraction Kit was used to extract genomic DNA from the blood cell samples. The investigation overall reported the following: A further reported finding was that TCR beta sequences accurately predicted the HLA-A and HLA-B alleles for most subjects in the first cohort. The authors suggested that the approach could potentially be generalized to other disease states and immunological phenotypes. The only immune exposure information available for the cohort was CMV serostatus. In a later analysis, HLA-associated TCR beta chains showed more clonal expansion and lower generation probabilities than non-associated chains that were equally common. Some IMGT-functional V segments, including TRBV6-2 and TRBV6-3, could not be distinguished by the 87-base-pair reads and were therefore excluded. This cohort had only TCR beta chains sequenced, and the lack of alpha or paired-chain data limited which features could be detected. V-gene and J-gene trimming of TCR beta chains was associated with a missense DCLRE1C variant in a later genetic analysis, and the association was replicated in an independent cohort. When HLA alleles, especially DR and DQ, strongly co-occurred, attributing TCR associations to individual alleles was difficult. Because some donors lacked HLA typing at each locus, the association tests relied only on the typed subset. Most TCR sequences were observed very rarely across donors, whereas some public TCRs were present in many individuals. The sequencing pipeline was judged likely to have produced a cluster of highly shared sequence variants as a technical artifact. The presence/absence analyses assumed that sequencing depth was roughly uniform across donors, and that assumption may not be true. A later analysis associated about 18,000 TCR beta sequences with specific HLA alleles at a false discovery rate of 0.05. Because counts were too low, some 16 rarely observed V segments, including chromosome 9 orphons, were excluded from the earlier analysis of 500 to 700 of the donors. The classifier was reported to diagnose cytomegalovirus status with high specificity and sensitivity in both the original and validation cohorts. A later analysis found that most CMV-associated TCR beta chains appeared HLA-restricted, with HLA associations seemingly driven largely by CMV exposure. According to a later genetic analysis, donors in an Asian-associated ancestry cluster had fewer N-insertions in productive TCRs than the roughly 700-donor mean. A later analysis found that TCR association rates varied across HLA loci, with DRB1 alleles showing the most associated TCRs and HLA-C alleles the fewest. In the study, around 150 TCR beta chains were listed as associated with cytomegalovirus. A few of the identified cytomegalovirus-associated TCR beta chains were confirmed in vitro to be specific for cytomegalovirus antigens. An earlier analysis of several hundred of the donors showed that most TCR beta V segments appeared in productive rearrangements either about 87% or about 30% of the time, which broadly matched IMGT annotations. In a later analysis, several top co-occurrence clusters were reported to appear linked to parvovirus B19, influenza, CMV and Epstein-Barr virus. Correlated functional status among segregating V segments might reflect linkage disequilibrium, but an unknown experimental factor could not be ruled out.

The CDR3 spans 17 residues, from the cysteine through the phenylalanine. Kept here is only the CDR3 DNA, which spans 51 bases and is read in frame from base 1. Here V drops 0 bases and J drops 2 bases, and the junction holds 3 bases not matched to any gene. Per the germline V gene, SGDLS is the CDR1 and YYNGEE is the CDR2. Sequenced sample: PBMCs. The rearranged chain carries TRBV9 and TRBJ2-4; 12 of the junction bases match TRBD2. The sequence was collected from a boy between 2 and 10 years old in good health and CMV-seronegative. The CDR3 sequence is CASSVAGTSGSKNIQYF. The DNA is TGTGCCAGCAGCGTAGCCGGGACTAGCGGGTCCAAAAACATTCAGTACTTC.